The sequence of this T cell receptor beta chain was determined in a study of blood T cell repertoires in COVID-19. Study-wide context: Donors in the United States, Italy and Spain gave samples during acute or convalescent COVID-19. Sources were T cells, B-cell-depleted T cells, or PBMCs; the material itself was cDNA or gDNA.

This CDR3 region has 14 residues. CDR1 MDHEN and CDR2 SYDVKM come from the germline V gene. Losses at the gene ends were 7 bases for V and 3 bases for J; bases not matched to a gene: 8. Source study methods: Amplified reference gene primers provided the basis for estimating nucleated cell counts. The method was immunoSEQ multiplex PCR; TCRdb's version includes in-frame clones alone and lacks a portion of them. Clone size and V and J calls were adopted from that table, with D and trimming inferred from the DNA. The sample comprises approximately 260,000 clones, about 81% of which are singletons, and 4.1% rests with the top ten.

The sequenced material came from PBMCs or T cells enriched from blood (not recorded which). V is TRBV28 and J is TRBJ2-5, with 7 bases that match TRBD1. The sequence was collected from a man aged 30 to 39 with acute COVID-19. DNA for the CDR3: TGTGCCAGCACCCGCCCCGGGACAGAAGAGACCCAGTACTTC. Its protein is CASTRPGTEETQYF.